These 26 T cell receptor beta chains originate from one sample sequenced in a study of T cell responses to AZD1222 COVID-19 vaccine. The protocol was immunoSEQ multiplex PCR, while the TCRdb copy is restricted to in-frame clones and leaves out a portion. The table has over 130,000 clones, about 88% seen once. Sequenced material: peripheral blood, taken 28 days after the second AZD1222 dose. The receptor source for this set is an adult who received the AZD1222 COVID-19 vaccine.

The chain recombines TRBV20-1 with TRBJ2-4; D might be TRBD1 (5 bases). This CDR3 is 14 amino acids long. CDR1 and CDR2 (germline): DFQATT, SNEGSKA (reference sequence). V was shortened by 3 bases and J by 0 bases, with 9 bases between the two germline ends. Written as DNA, the CDR3 is TGCAGTGCTAGTAGACAGAAAGCCAAAAACATTCAGTACTTC. Protein: CSASRQKAKNIQYF.

V gene TRBV10-3 combines with J gene TRBJ2-7, with D perhaps TRBD2 (7 bases). CDR1 and CDR2 from the germline V gene are ENHRY and SYGVKD. The CDR3 sequence is 17 residues long. Trimming removed 3 bases from V and 2 bases from J, with 20 bases in between. DNA of the CDR3: TGTGCCATCAGTGAACGAGGGAGGGGGACCGCTACCTACGAGCAGTACTTC. The encoded protein is CAISERGRGTATYEQYF.

This clone occurred once. The chain uses TRBV10-3 and TRBJ2-7, with TRBD2 as a possible D gene (5 bases). Germline values: CDR1 ENHRY, CDR2 SYGVKD. The CDR3 is 13 residues long. Trimming removed 2 bases from V and 7 bases from J, with 12 bases in between. The CDR3 coding sequence is TGTGCCATCAGTGAGCGGTTAGCGAATGAGCAGTACTTC. Protein sequence: CAISERLANEQYF.

This chain joins TRBV11-3 and TRBJ2-7; maybe TRBD2 (8 bases). Deletions cut 3 bases from V and 2 bases from J, with 11 bases between. Per germline, CDR1 SGHNT and CDR2 YENEEA. CDR3 length: 14 amino acids. Written as DNA, the CDR3 is TGTGCCAGCAGCTTTAGCGGGACAGCCTACGAGCAGTACTTC. It encodes CASSFSGTAYEQYF.

The V call is TRBV18, the J call TRBJ1-1; no firm D call. The CDR3 contains 13 residues. The ends were cut back, 3 bases at V and 3 bases at J, with 8 bases in the middle. Germline V gene lookup returns CDR1 KGHSH and CDR2 LQKENI. The CDR3 reads CASSPKQDTEAFF. The CDR3 DNA is TGTGCCAGCTCACCGAAGCAGGACACTGAAGCTTTCTTT.

The rearrangement links TRBV19 to TRBJ2-2; D unclear. Trimming shortened V by 10 bases and J by 5 bases, and 14 bases separated the two germline ends. This CDR3 has 13 residues. Per germline, CDR1 LNHDA and CDR2 SQIVND (reference sequence). DNA of the CDR3: TGTGCCATAAAGCCCTCCGGGACCGGGGAGCTGTTTTTT. Protein: CAIKPSGTGELFF.

V usage is TRBV5-6 and J usage is TRBJ2-3, with 16 bases that match TRBD2. Germline-derived CDR1 and CDR2 are SGHDT and YYEEEE. The CDR3 contains 17 residues. V dropped 4 bases and J dropped 3; count of bases not matched to a gene: 5. CDR3 DNA sequence: TGTGCCAGCAGCAAGGGACTAGCGGGAGGGCCAACAGATACGCAGTATTTT. Translating gives CASSKGLAGGPTDTQYF.

The sample holds one count of this clone. V and J are TRBV7-9 and TRBJ1-6; perhaps TRBD1 as D (6 bases). Trimming took off 5 bases at V and 4 bases at J, with 12 bases between the two ends. The CDR3 is 15 amino acids. Germline lookup yields CDR1 SEHNR and CDR2 FQNEAQ (reference sequence). The CDR3 DNA sequence: TGTGCCAGCAGCAAGGGGGGACAATATAATTCACCCCTCCACTTT. It translates to CASSKGGQYNSPLHF. The full variable domain, in which reference TRBV7-9 and TRBJ1-6 provide the parts outside the CDR3, is DTGVSQNPRHKITKRGQNVTFRCDPISEHNRLYWYRQTLGQGPEFLTYFQNEAQLEKSRLLSDRFSAERPKGSFSTLEIQRTEQGDSAMYLCASSKGGQYNSPLHFGNGTRLTVT.

The rearrangement uses TRBV30 and TRBJ2-3, with 9 nucleotides matching TRBD2. The CDR3 is 14 amino acids. The germline V gene encodes CDR1 GTSNPN and CDR2 SVGIG (reference sequence). V shed 5 bases and J 5 bases; nucleotides not matched to a gene: 8. In DNA, the CDR3 is TGTGCCTGGGGGCTAGCGGGAATTGGAGATACGCAGTATTTT. Its protein product is CAWGLAGIGDTQYF.

The CDR3 region is CASSLGDPRDRDTEAFF. The CDR3 DNA follows: TGTGCCAGCAGCTTAGGAGACCCCCGGGACAGGGACACTGAAGCTTTCTTT. The V and J genes are TRBV7-9 and TRBJ1-1; 9 bases are shared with TRBD1. V shed 1 base, J shed 3 bases, and the junction held 9 bases outside the gene matches. This CDR3 has 17 amino acids. Looked up from germline, CDR1 is SEHNR and CDR2 is FQNEAQ (reference sequence).

The chain uses TRBV7-8 and TRBJ1-4; no reliable D call. V was pared by 1 base and J by 8 bases, with 14 bases between. The CDR3 sequence is 15 residues long. Germline V gene sequence: CDR1 SGHVS, CDR2 FQNEAQ. The CDR3 bases are TGTGCCAGCAGCTTAGGGTGGGGTGAAGGCGAAAAACTGTTTTTT. It yields the protein CASSLGWGEGEKLFF. The full variable domain, rest sourced from reference TRBV7-8 and TRBJ1-4, is GAGVSQSPRYKVAKRGQDVALRCDPISGHVSLFWYQQALGQGPEFLTYFQNEAQLDKSGLPSDRFFAERPEGSVSTLKIQRTQQEDSAVYLCASSLGWGEGEKLFFGSGTQLSVL.

The V call is TRBV28, the J call TRBJ1-2; possible D gene TRBD1, 5 bases. Germline V gene sequence: CDR1 MDHEN, CDR2 SYDVKM. The CDR3 totals 20 residues. Trimming stripped 3 bases from V and 0 bases from J, with 26 bases between. As DNA, the CDR3 is TGTGCCAGCAGTTTCCACGGGGGGACTAGCACCTCCACCGCTAACTATGGCTACACCTTC. Its protein is CASSFHGGTSTSTANYGYTF.

This chain uses TRBV11-2 with TRBJ2-3; possible D gene TRBD2, 6 bases. The CDR3 length is 15 residues. V was cut by 0 bases and J by 10 bases, with 17 bases left in between. Per the germline V gene, CDR1 is SGHAT and CDR2 is FQNNGV. CDR3 amino acids: CASSLDLTRVAPQYF. The CDR3 nucleotides are TGTGCCAGCAGCTTAGATCTGACTAGGGTCGCGCCGCAGTATTTT.

The chain carries TRBV30 and TRBJ2-5; D is possibly TRBD1 or TRBD2 (5 bases each). V was pared by 3 bases and J by 1 base, with 9 bases between. The CDR3 loop spans 13 amino acids. CDR1 is GTSNPN and CDR2 is SVGIG in the germline V gene (reference sequence). CDR3 region: CAWSSGTQETQYF. As DNA, the CDR3 is TGTGCCTGGAGCTCGGGGACCCAAGAGACCCAGTACTTC.

This rearrangement joins TRBV5-1 to TRBJ1-2; D uncertain. There are 15 residues in the CDR3. The V end was cut by 6 bases, the J end by 8 bases, with 23 bases between. In germline, CDR1 is SGHRS, CDR2 YFSETQ. CDR3 nucleotides: TGCGCCAGCAAGGACGGTTCCCAATCCGGGATCGGCTACACCTTC. It is translated as CASKDGSQSGIGYTF.

The V gene is TRBV7-6, the J gene TRBJ1-1; no firm D call. The CDR3 is 13 residues long. CDR1 and CDR2 from the germline V gene are SGHVS and FNYEAQ. Trimming left V 2 bases short and J 1 base short, with 5 bases between. The CDR3 nucleotides are TGTGCCAGCAGCTTACAGGAGAACACTGAAGCTTTCTTT. Translation: CASSLQENTEAFF.

The chain links TRBV6-5 to TRBJ2-5, with D tentatively TRBD2 (6 bases). The V end lost 6 bases, the J end lost 5 bases, and 10 bases lay between the germline ends. Germline V gives CDR1 MNHEY, CDR2 SVGAGI. This CDR3 is built from 12 residues. This chain's CDR3 is CASRGGRETQYF. CDR3 nucleotide sequence: TGTGCCAGCAGAGGAGGGCGCGAGACCCAGTACTTC.

This clone was counted once. The chain carries TRBV7-8 and TRBJ1-5, with 8 bases that match TRBD1. The germline V gene encodes CDR1 SGHVS and CDR2 FQNEAQ. The CDR3 length is 15 residues. V shed 3 bases, J shed 0 bases, and the junction held 1 base outside the gene matches. The CDR3 region is CASSLQGASNQPQHF. For the CDR3, the DNA is TGTGCCAGCAGCTTGCAGGGGGCTAGCAATCAGCCCCAGCATTTT.

J is TRBJ2-5 and V is TRBV13; 10 positions agree with TRBD2. The length of the CDR3 is 15 residues. Germline loops: CDR1 PRHDT, CDR2 FYEKMQ (reference sequence). V was pared by 3 bases and J by 2 bases, with 3 bases of the junction left unmatched. The CDR3 region is CASSLTSGHQETQYF. As DNA, the CDR3 is TGTGCCAGCAGCTTGACTAGCGGGCATCAAGAGACCCAGTACTTC.

For the CDR3, the DNA is TGTGCCATCAGTGAGGCCTATGGCTACACCTTC. Translating it yields CAISEAYGYTF. J is TRBJ1-2 and V is TRBV10-3; D gene unclear. The V end was cut by 2 bases, the J end by 4 bases, with 2 bases between. Germline CDR1 reads ENHRY; CDR2 reads SYGVKD. This CDR3 is built from 11 residues.

This chain uses TRBV9 with TRBJ1-1, with D maybe TRBD1 (5 bases). This CDR3 comprises 14 residues. Germline CDR1 reads SGDLS; CDR2 reads YYNGEE. Trimming took off 0 bases at V and 7 bases at J, with 13 bases between the two ends. This CDR3 reads CASSVGWDGIEAFF. CDR3 sequence (DNA): TGTGCCAGCAGCGTAGGCTGGGACGGCATTGAAGCTTTCTTT.

This clone was observed a few times. The V and J genes are TRBV7-8 and TRBJ2-7, with 7 bases that match TRBD1. The germline V gene encodes CDR1 SGHVS and CDR2 FQNEAQ. The CDR3 is 14 amino acids. The junction had 9 bases not matched to a gene; V was cut back by 4 bases and J by 6 bases. DNA of the CDR3: TGTGCCAGCAGCTCGCGACAGGGTCTGGTCGAGCAGTACTTC. Amino acids: CASSSRQGLVEQYF.

This chain uses TRBV18 with TRBJ2-2; D uncertain. The germline V and J ends were trimmed by 1 base and 6 bases, with 12 bases remaining between them. The germline gives CDR1 KGHSH, CDR2 LQKENI. This CDR3 spans 15 amino acids. The CDR3 nucleotides are TGTGCCAGCTCACCACGTACTGGAATGGCCGGGGAGCTGTTTTTT. It specifies CASSPRTGMAGELFF.

This clone has only one observation. The CDR3 sequence: CASSFLGRSTDTQYF. The CDR3 coding sequence is TGTGCCAGCAGCTTTCTCGGGAGGAGCACAGATACGCAGTATTTT. The rearrangement uses TRBV7-3 and TRBJ2-3; 7 bases fit TRBD2. CDR1 and CDR2 (germline): SGHTA, FQGTGA. This CDR3 has 15 residues. With V trimmed by 3 bases and J by 0 bases, 3 bases remained unmatched.

The CDR3 DNA sequence: TGTGCCAGCAGCTTAGGTCAAGCCCACAATGAGCAGTTCTTC. Its protein is CASSLGQAHNEQFF. The chain carries TRBV7-9 and TRBJ2-1; D is undetermined. V was clipped by 1 base and J by 5 bases, with 9 bases between them. CDR1 and CDR2 from the germline V gene are SEHNR and FQNEAQ (reference sequence). The CDR3 extends over 14 amino acids.

The V and J genes are TRBV29-1 and TRBJ1-2, with TRBD1 as a possible D gene (5 bases). The V gene's germline CDR1 is SQVTM and CDR2 ANQGSEA. This CDR3 has 14 residues. Trimming left V 3 bases short and J 5 bases short, with 16 bases between. The CDR3 DNA sequence: TGCAGCGTTGAGGATCTGGTTGGGGGGTATGGCTACACCTTC. Its protein is CSVEDLVGGYGYTF.